This T cell receptor beta chain stems from a study of blood T cell repertoires in COVID-19. Study context: Samples taken during acute and convalescent COVID-19 were collected in the United States, Italy and Spain. T cells, B-cell-depleted T cells, or PBMCs supplied cDNA or gDNA.

This clone was counted a few times. The CDR3 extends over 14 amino acids. V shed 7 bases and J 4 bases; nucleotides not matched to a gene: 5. Germline lookup yields CDR1 SNHLY and CDR2 FYNNEI. Recruited during active infection, patients (from Seattle) were subsequently followed longitudinally. Original processing notes: Estimation of nucleated cell counts was performed using reference gene primer amplification. Here immunoSEQ multiplex PCR was the method, and the copy in TCRdb shows in-frame clones only, minus some. V and J calls and clone size follow that table, whereas D and trimming were derived from the DNA. The sample lists 200,000 to 250,000 clones, 90% occurring once.

The receptor was derived from a man aged 30-40 years with COVID-19, enrolled during active disease. This chain links TRBV2 with TRBJ2-1; 9 nucleotides line up with TRBD1. Sample: peripheral blood. For the CDR3, the DNA is TGTGCCAGCATAATCGGACAGGGGTACAATGAGCAGTTCTTC. It is translated as CASIIGQGYNEQFF.